The 11 T cell receptor beta chains in this list originate from one sample, sequenced in a study of T cells in Graves' hyperthyroidism and ophthalmopathy. It was RNA transcripts that yielded the amplified TCR beta CDR3 regions. The TCR CDR3 was amplified in a first-round RT-PCR using the HTBI primer set. TCRdb used MiXCR to reprocess the multiplex PCR reads, holding one entry per CDR3 protein. The sample includes 500,000 to 800,000 distinct CDR3 sequences, about 14% of them seen just once. Sequenced input: blood. The source is a woman aged 50 to 65 with Graves' ophthalmopathy.

This clonotype was found many times. The rearrangement uses TRBV27 and TRBJ2-7; 11 nucleotides match TRBD1. V dropped 6 bases and J dropped 4; count of bases not matched to a gene: 8. This CDR3 has 15 residues. Germline V gene lookup returns CDR1 MNHEY and CDR2 SMNVEV (reference sequence). The CDR3 here is CASSEGDRGRYEQYF. CDR3 DNA sequence: TGTGCCAGCAGCGAAGGGGACAGGGGGAGGTACGAGCAGTACTTC.

This clonotype was counted at least ten times. V is TRBV11-3 and J is TRBJ1-4, with 9 bases lining up with TRBD1. The CDR3 contains 14 residues. V shed 7 bases and J 8 bases; nucleotides not matched to a gene: 8. Germline V gene data show CDR1 as SGHNT and CDR2 as YENEEA. The CDR3 loop is CASTMGQGGEKLFF. CDR3 sequence (DNA): TGTGCCAGCACCATGGGACAGGGCGGCGAAAAACTGTTTTTT. Together with reference TRBV11-3 and TRBJ1-4, the CDR3 gives the full variable domain: EAGVVQSPRYKIIEKKQPVAFWCNPISGHNTLYWYLQNLGQGPELLIRYENEEAVDDSQLPKDRFSAERLKGVDSTLKIQPAELGDSAVYLCASTMGQGGEKLFFGSGTQLSVL.

There are many counts of this clonotype. The rearrangement links TRBV30 to TRBJ2-7, with a possible D match to TRBD1 (6 bases). V gave up 4 bases and J gave up 2 bases, with 12 bases separating them. CDR1 is GTSNPN, CDR2 SVGIG, per germline (reference sequence). The CDR3 runs to 13 residues. This chain's CDR3 is CAWTRGTPYEQYF. CDR3 in DNA: TGTGCCTGGACCAGGGGAACACCCTACGAGCAGTACTTC. Full variable domain (rest looked up from reference TRBV30 and TRBJ2-7): SQTIHQWPATLVQPVGSPLSLECTVEGTSNPNLYWYRQAAGRGLQLLFYSVGIGQISSEVPQNLSASRPQDRQFILSSKKLLLSDSGFYLCAWTRGTPYEQYFGPGTRLTVT.

In this sample, this clonotype turned up a few times. A read error is possible here, since a much larger clone lies one base away. The chain recombines TRBV29-1 with TRBJ2-5, with 9 bases lining up with TRBD2. Looked up from germline, CDR1 is SQVTM and CDR2 is ANQGSEA. The CDR3 totals 12 residues. The CDR3 sequence: CSVGLAQETQCF. The CDR3 DNA reads as TGCAGCGTCGGACTAGCGCAAGAGACCCAGTGCTTC.

The chain has TRBV6-5 and TRBJ1-1; no definite D call. CDR1 is MNHEY and CDR2 is SVGAGI in the germline V gene. CDR3 length: 15 residues. V lost 0 bases to trimming and J lost 1 base, with 9 bases between them. CDR3 DNA sequence: TGTGCCAGCAGTTACTCGATAGCCCGGAACACTGAAGCTTTCTTT. Translation: CASSYSIARNTEAFF.

This clonotype was counted ten times or more. This chain links TRBV3-1 with TRBJ1-6; D may be TRBD1 (5 bases). V dropped 0 bases and J dropped 16 bases, with 10 bases sitting between them. The germline gives CDR1 LGHDT, CDR2 YNNKEL (reference sequence). The CDR3 consists of 12 residues. CDR3 nucleotide sequence: TGTGCCAGCAGCCAAGATATCCGGGGGCTCCACTTT. It specifies CASSQDIRGLHF.

This clonotype appeared many times. J is TRBJ2-2 and V is TRBV7-2; 9 bases are a match to TRBD1. The V gene end was trimmed by 4 bases and the J gene end by 5 bases; junction bases not matched to a gene: 5. The CDR3 is 15 residues long. CDR1 is SGHTA, CDR2 FQGNSA, per germline. The CDR3, as DNA: TGTGCCAGCAGCTCTGTGACAGGGGGAACCGGGGAGCTGTTTTTT. It yields the protein CASSSVTGGTGELFF.

J is TRBJ1-2 and V is TRBV28; 9 bases map to TRBD1. CDR1 is MDHEN, CDR2 SYDVKM, per germline. J gave up 5 bases and V 5 bases, and 6 bases lay outside the gene matches. The CDR3 spans 14 residues. CDR3 sequence (DNA): TGTGCCAGCAGTGGTCGACAGGGGGTTTATGGCTACACCTTC. It encodes CASSGRQGVYGYTF.

This clonotype has only a few counts. The rearrangement uses TRBV20-1 and TRBJ2-2; maybe TRBD2 (6 bases). Deletions cut 0 bases from V and 3 bases from J, with 14 bases between. CDR3 length: 16 amino acids. CDR1 and CDR2 (germline): DFQATT, SNEGSKA (reference sequence). The CDR3 coding sequence is TGCAGTGCTAGAGATCGGCGGCGGGATTACACCGGGGAGCTGTTTTTT. Protein: CSARDRRRDYTGELFF.

There are many counts of this clonotype. The J gene is TRBJ1-2, the V gene TRBV28, with D hard to call. V was pared by 3 bases and J by 6 bases, with 5 bases between. This CDR3 comprises 11 residues. CDR1 MDHEN and CDR2 SYDVKM come from the germline V gene. As DNA, the CDR3 is TGTGCCAGCAGTTTTCAGAATGGCTACACCTTC. It specifies CASSFQNGYTF.

This clonotype was observed many times. This chain uses TRBV6-1 with TRBJ1-3; perhaps TRBD1 as D (6 bases). The germline V and J ends were trimmed by 5 bases and 0 bases, with 11 bases remaining between them. Germline V lookup: CDR1 MNHNS, CDR2 SASEGT. The CDR3 sequence is 15 residues long. CDR3 DNA sequence: TGTGCCAGCAGTCAAGGACAGTCCTCTGGAAACACCATATATTTT. Translation: CASSQGQSSGNTIYF.